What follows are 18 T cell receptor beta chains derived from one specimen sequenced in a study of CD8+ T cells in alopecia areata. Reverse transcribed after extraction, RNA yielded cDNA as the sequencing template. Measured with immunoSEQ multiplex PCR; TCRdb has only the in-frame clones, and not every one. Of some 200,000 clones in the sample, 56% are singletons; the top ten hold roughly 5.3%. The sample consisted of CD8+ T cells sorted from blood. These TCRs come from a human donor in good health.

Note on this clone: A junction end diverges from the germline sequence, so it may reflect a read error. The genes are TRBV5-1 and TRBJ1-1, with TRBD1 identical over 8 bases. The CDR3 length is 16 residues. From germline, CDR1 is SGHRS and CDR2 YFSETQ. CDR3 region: CASSLVVTGVNTEAFF. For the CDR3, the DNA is TGCGCCAGCAGTTTGGTCGTGACAGGGGTGAACACTGAAGCTTTCTTT.

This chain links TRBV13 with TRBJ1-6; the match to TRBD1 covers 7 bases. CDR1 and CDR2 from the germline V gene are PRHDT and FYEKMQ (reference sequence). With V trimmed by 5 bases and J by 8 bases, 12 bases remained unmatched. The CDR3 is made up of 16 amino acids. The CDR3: CASSGTGDRGYSPLHF. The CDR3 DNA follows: TGTGCCAGCAGCGGTACAGGGGACCGAGGGTATTCACCCCTCCACTTT.

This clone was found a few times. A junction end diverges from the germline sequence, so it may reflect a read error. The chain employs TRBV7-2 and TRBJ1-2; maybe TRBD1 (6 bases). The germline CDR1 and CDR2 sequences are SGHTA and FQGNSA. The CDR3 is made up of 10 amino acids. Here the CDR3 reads CASSSPGHFF. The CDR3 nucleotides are TGTGCCAGCAGCTCTCCGGGACACTTTTTC.

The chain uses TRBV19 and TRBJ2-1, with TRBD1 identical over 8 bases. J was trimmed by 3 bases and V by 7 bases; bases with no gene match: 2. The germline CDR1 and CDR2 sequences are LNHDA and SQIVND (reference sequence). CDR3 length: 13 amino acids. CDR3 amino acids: CASKQGDYNEQFF. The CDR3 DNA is TGTGCCAGTAAACAGGGGGACTACAATGAGCAGTTCTTC.

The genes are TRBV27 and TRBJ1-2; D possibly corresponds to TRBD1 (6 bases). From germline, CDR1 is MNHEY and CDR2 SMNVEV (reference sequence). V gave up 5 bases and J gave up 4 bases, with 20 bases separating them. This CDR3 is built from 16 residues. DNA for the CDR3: TGTGCCAGCAGTCTCATTCGACAGGAGACTCTCTATGGCTACACCTTC. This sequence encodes CASSLIRQETLYGYTF.

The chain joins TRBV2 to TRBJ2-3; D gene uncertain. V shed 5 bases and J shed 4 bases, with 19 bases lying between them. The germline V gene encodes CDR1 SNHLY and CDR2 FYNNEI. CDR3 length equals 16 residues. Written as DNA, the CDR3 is TGTGCCAGCAGTAGGTCGCTCCAGCCGGGCCCAGATACGCAGTATTTT. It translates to CASSRSLQPGPDTQYF.

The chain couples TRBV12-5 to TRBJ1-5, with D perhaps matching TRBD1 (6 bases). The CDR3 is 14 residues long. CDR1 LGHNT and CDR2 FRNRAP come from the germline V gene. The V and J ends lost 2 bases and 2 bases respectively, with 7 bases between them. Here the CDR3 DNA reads TGTGCTAGTGGTTTGTCAGGGGGCAATCAGCCCCAGCATTTT. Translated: CASGLSGGNQPQHF. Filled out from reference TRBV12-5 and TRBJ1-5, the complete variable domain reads DARVTQTPRHKVTEMGQEVTMRCQPILGHNTVFWYRQTMMQGLELLAYFRNRAPLDDSGMPKDRFSAEMPDATLATLKIQPSEPRDSAVYFCASGLSGGNQPQHFGDGTRLSIL.

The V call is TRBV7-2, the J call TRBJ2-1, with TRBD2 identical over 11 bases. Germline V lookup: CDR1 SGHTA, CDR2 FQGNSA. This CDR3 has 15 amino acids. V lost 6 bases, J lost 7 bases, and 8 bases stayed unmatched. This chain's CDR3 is CASRPTSGGPNEQFF. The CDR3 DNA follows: TGTGCCAGCAGACCCACTAGCGGGGGTCCGAATGAGCAGTTCTTC. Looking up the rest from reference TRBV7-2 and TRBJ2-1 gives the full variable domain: GAGVSQSPSNKVTEKGKDVELRCDPISGHTALYWYRQSLGQGLEFLIYFQGNSAPDKSGLPSDRFSAERTGGSVSTLTIQRTQQEDSAVYLCASRPTSGGPNEQFFGPGTRLTVL.

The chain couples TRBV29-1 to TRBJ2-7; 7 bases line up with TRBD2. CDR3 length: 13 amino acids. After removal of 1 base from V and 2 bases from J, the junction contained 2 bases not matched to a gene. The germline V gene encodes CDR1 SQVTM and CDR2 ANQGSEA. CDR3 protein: CSVEAGGPYEQYF. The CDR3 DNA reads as TGCAGCGTTGAAGCGGGGGGACCCTACGAGCAGTACTTC.

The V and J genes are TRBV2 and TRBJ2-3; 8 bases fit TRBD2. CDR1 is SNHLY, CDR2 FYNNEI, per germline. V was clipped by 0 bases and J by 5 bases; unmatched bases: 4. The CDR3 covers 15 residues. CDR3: CASSEASGSGDTQYF. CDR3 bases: TGTGCCAGCAGTGAAGCAAGCGGGAGCGGAGATACGCAGTATTTT. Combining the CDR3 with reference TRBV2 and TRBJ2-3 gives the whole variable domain EPEVTQTPSHQVTQMGQEVILRCVPISNHLYFYWYRQILGQKVEFLVSFYNNEISEKSEIFDDQFSVERPDGSNFTLKIRSTKLEDSAMYFCASSEASGSGDTQYFGPGTRLTVL.

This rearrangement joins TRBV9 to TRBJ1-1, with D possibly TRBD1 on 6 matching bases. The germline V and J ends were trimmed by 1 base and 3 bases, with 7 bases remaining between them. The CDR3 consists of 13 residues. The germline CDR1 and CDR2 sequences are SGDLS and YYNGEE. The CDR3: CASSVSGDTEAFF. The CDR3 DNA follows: TGTGCCAGCAGCGTATCAGGGGACACTGAAGCTTTCTTT.

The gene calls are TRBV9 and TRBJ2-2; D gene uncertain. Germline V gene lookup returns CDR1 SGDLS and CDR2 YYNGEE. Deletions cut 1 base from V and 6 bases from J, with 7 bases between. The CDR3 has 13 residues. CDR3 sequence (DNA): TGTGCCAGCAGCGTACGCGGCGCCGGGGAGCTGTTTTTT. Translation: CASSVRGAGELFF.

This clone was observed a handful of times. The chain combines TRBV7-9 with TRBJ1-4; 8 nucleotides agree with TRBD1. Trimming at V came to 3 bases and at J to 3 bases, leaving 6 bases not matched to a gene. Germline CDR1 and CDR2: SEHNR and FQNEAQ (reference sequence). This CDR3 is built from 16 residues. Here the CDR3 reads CASSFTTGEPNEKLFF. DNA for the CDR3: TGTGCCAGCAGCTTTACGACAGGGGAGCCTAATGAAAAACTGTTTTTT.

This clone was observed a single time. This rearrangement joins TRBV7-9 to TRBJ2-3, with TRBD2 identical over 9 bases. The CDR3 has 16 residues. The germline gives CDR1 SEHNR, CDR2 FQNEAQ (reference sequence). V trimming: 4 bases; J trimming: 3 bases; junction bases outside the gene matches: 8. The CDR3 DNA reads TGTGCCAGCAGCTGGAGCGGGGGGATCCGAACAGATACGCAGTATTTT. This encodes CASSWSGGIRTDTQYF.

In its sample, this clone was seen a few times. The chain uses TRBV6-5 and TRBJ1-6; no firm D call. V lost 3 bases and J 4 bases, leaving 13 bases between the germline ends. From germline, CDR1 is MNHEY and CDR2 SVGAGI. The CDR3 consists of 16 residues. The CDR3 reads CASSYFGPPYNSPLHF. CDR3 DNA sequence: TGTGCCAGCAGTTATTTTGGCCCGCCGTATAATTCACCCCTCCACTTT.

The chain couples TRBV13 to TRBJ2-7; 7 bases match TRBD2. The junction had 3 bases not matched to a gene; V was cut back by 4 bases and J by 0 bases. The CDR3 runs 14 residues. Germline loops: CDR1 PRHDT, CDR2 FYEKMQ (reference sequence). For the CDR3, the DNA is TGTGCCAGCAGCTCGGGAGGCGGCTCCTACGAGCAGTACTTC. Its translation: CASSSGGGSYEQYF.

Here the CDR3 DNA reads TGCAGCGTTGAGGGGGTGGGCGAGCAGTACTTC. It specifies CSVEGVGEQYF. The rearrangement uses TRBV29-1 and TRBJ2-7; either TRBD1 or TRBD2 may fit D (5 bases each). CDR3 length: 11 amino acids. Germline values: CDR1 SQVTM, CDR2 ANQGSEA. V gave up 3 bases and J gave up 6 bases, with 9 bases separating them.

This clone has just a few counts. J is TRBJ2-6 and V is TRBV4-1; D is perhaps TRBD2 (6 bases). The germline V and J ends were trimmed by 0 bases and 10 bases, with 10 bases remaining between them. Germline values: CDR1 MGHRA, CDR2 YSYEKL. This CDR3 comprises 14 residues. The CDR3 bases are TGCGCCAGCAGCCAAGAAGGGACTGATAACGTCCTGACTTTC. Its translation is CASSQEGTDNVLTF.